The 18 T cell receptor beta chains given below trace back to one sample, sequenced in a study of blood T cell repertoires in COVID-19. Here immunoSEQ multiplex PCR was the method, and the copy in TCRdb shows in-frame clones only, minus some. Among 200,000 to 250,000 clones listed, more than 65% were seen once. Specimen: peripheral blood. The origin of the receptors is a man aged 50 to 60 with active or convalescent COVID-19.

The chain has TRBV7-2 and TRBJ2-7, with D hard to call. The V gene's germline CDR1 is SGHTA and CDR2 FQGNSA. The V gene lost 1 base and the J gene lost 3 bases, with 10 bases spanning the gap. This CDR3 contains 14 residues. The CDR3 nucleotides are TGTGCCAGCAGCTTAGAGGTAGCCGACTACGAGCAGTACTTC. This sequence encodes CASSLEVADYEQYF.

This clone has only a few counts. The CDR3 loop reads CASKQGAGTDTQYF. DNA for the CDR3: TGTGCCAGCAAACAGGGGGCTGGGACAGATACGCAGTATTTT. The genes are TRBV6-5 and TRBJ2-3; 9 bases map to TRBD1. The CDR3 runs 14 residues. Germline values: CDR1 MNHEY, CDR2 SVGAGI. V lost 7 bases to trimming and J lost 3 bases; unmatched junction nucleotides: 5.

The rearrangement uses TRBV5-6 and TRBJ2-1, with D perhaps TRBD2 (7 bases). V gave up 0 bases and J gave up 0 bases, with 13 bases separating them. The CDR3 sequence is 17 residues long. Germline lookup yields CDR1 SGHDT and CDR2 YYEEEE. In DNA, the CDR3 is TGTGCCAGCAGCTTGGCCCGGGGGGCGAGCTCCTACAATGAGCAGTTCTTC. Protein sequence: CASSLARGASSYNEQFF.

The V gene is TRBV4-2, the J gene TRBJ1-2, with D possibly matching TRBD1 (5 bases). Germline V lookup: CDR1 LGHNA, CDR2 YNFKEQ. Trimming took 0 bases from V and 4 from J, leaving 12 bases between them. This CDR3 has 15 amino acids. The CDR3 nucleotides are TGTGCCAGCAGCCAAGATAGGGGTCAGATCTATGGCTACACCTTC. Its protein is CASSQDRGQIYGYTF.

V usage is TRBV5-4 and J usage is TRBJ1-4, with D possibly TRBD1 on 6 matching bases. Germline V lookup: CDR1 SGHNT, CDR2 YYREEE (reference sequence). V lost 4 bases, J lost 4 bases, and 14 bases lay in between. This CDR3 is built from 15 residues. CDR3 in amino acids: CASSPRQGINEKLFF. CDR3 DNA: TGTGCCAGCAGCCCGCGGCAGGGGATTAATGAAAAACTGTTTTTT.

The V gene is TRBV20-1, the J gene TRBJ1-2; D remains ambiguous. With 3 bases removed from V and 3 bases from J, the gap between germline ends came to 14 bases. CDR1 DFQATT and CDR2 SNEGSKA come from the germline V gene (reference sequence). This CDR3 region has 14 residues. CDR3 protein: CSASHRGLDYGYTF. The CDR3 bases are TGCAGTGCTAGTCACCGTGGCCTAGACTATGGCTACACCTTC.

The chain joins TRBV6-5 to TRBJ1-2; a possible D gene is TRBD1 (6 bases). V was trimmed by 7 bases and J by 6 bases, leaving 18 bases between them. Germline V CDR1 and CDR2: MNHEY, SVGAGI. The CDR3 runs to 14 residues. The CDR3 DNA reads as TGTGCCAGCATAATAGCTCGGACAGTCGATGGCTACACCTTC. Protein sequence: CASIIARTVDGYTF.

V usage is TRBV7-2 and J usage is TRBJ2-2, with a tentative D call TRBD1 (6 bases). Deletions cut 5 bases from V and 4 bases from J, with 11 bases between. The CDR3 is made up of 14 amino acids. Germline CDR1 reads SGHTA; CDR2 reads FQGNSA. The CDR3, as DNA: TGTGCCAGCAGCCCCTGGGGGCCCACCGGGGAGCTGTTTTTT. This gives the protein CASSPWGPTGELFF.

This clone was observed a handful of times. V usage is TRBV4-3 and J usage is TRBJ1-4, with 9 nucleotides matching TRBD1. The germline V gene encodes CDR1 LGHNA and CDR2 YSLEER. The CDR3 has 18 residues. J was trimmed by 4 bases and V by 0 bases; bases with no gene match: 9. In DNA, the CDR3 is TGCGCCAGCAGCCAAGATGGAGGACAGGGGAGGGGTAATGAAAAACTGTTTTTT. Its translation: CASSQDGGQGRGNEKLFF.

This sequence joins TRBV6-2 or TRBV6-3 and TRBJ2-7; TRBD2 matches at 12 bases. This CDR3 region has 15 residues. Germline-derived CDR1 and CDR2 are MNHEY and SVGEGT. V lost 6 bases, J lost 8 bases, and 11 bases stayed unmatched. CDR3 sequence reads: CASSPNRLAGAKQYF. The DNA for the CDR3 is TGTGCCAGCAGCCCAAACCGACTAGCGGGAGCTAAGCAGTACTTC.

The V and J genes are TRBV19 and TRBJ2-7; tentatively, D is TRBD2 (7 bases). The germline V and J ends were trimmed by 7 bases and 0 bases, with 25 bases remaining between them. CDR3 size: 18 residues. Germline V CDR1 and CDR2: LNHDA, SQIVND (reference sequence). CDR3 bases: TGTGCCAGTACTGACCCGGGGGAGGGGGTGAAGATCTCCTACGAGCAGTACGTC. Translation gives CASTDPGEGVKISYEQYV.

This sequence joins TRBV5-1 and TRBJ1-2; D might be TRBD1 (6 bases). V lost 4 bases and J lost 2, with 15 bases in between. Germline loops: CDR1 SGHRS, CDR2 YFSETQ. This CDR3 contains 15 residues. The CDR3 nucleotides read TGCGCCAGCAGCCTAGACAGGTCTTCGAACTATGGCTACACCTTC. The encoded protein is CASSLDRSSNYGYTF.

This chain uses TRBV4-3 with TRBJ1-4; tentative D call: TRBD1 (6 bases). Deletions cut 4 bases from V and 8 bases from J, with 17 bases between. CDR1 and CDR2 (germline): LGHNA, YSLEER. CDR3 length: 15 amino acids. The CDR3 sequence is CASSPRGRGREKLFF. CDR3 DNA: TGCGCCAGCAGCCCTAGGGGGAGGGGACGGGAAAAACTGTTTTTT.

CDR3 nucleotide sequence: TGCGCCAGCAGCTTGGCACTAGCGGGACCAGATACGCAGTATTTT. Its protein is CASSLALAGPDTQYF. V gene TRBV5-1 combines with J gene TRBJ2-3; 10 bases map to TRBD2. The V segment lost 0 bases and the J segment 4 bases; nucleotides outside the gene matches: 2. This CDR3 is built from 15 residues. CDR1 SGHRS and CDR2 YFSETQ come from the germline V gene.

This rearrangement joins TRBV5-4 to TRBJ2-3; D remains unclear. Germline loops: CDR1 SGHNT, CDR2 YYREEE (reference sequence). This CDR3 spans 13 amino acids. Trimming shortened V by 0 bases and J by 0 bases, and 2 bases separated the two germline ends. The CDR3, as DNA: TGTGCCAGCAGCTTGGCGAGCACAGATACGCAGTATTTT. Residues: CASSLASTDTQYF.

The rearrangement uses TRBV2 and TRBJ2-3; D possibly corresponds to TRBD2 (5 bases). This CDR3 has 16 amino acids. Trimming left V 6 bases short and J 6 bases short, with 22 bases between. The germline gives CDR1 SNHLY, CDR2 FYNNEI. CDR3 loop: CASSLRASFGSDTQYF. The CDR3 DNA reads TGTGCCAGCAGCCTGAGGGCTAGTTTTGGTTCGGATACGCAGTATTTT.

The genes are TRBV5-4 and TRBJ2-1; tentative D call: TRBD1 (6 bases). This CDR3 has 15 amino acids. Deletions cut 4 bases from V and 8 bases from J, with 19 bases between. Germline lookup yields CDR1 SGHNT and CDR2 YYREEE (reference sequence). For the CDR3, the DNA is TGTGCCAGCAGCCCTAGGACAGCTGGGTACTATGAGCAGTTCTTC. This encodes CASSPRTAGYYEQFF.

J is TRBJ2-1 and V is TRBV7-2; D is perhaps TRBD2 (6 bases). Germline V gene data show CDR1 as SGHTA and CDR2 as FQGNSA. Trimming removed 5 bases at V and 2 bases at J, with 16 bases between. The CDR3 spans 16 residues. CDR3 loop: CASSPQGAGPYNEQFF. The DNA for the CDR3 is TGTGCCAGCAGCCCCCAAGGAGCGGGCCCCTACAATGAGCAGTTCTTC.